This TCR beta chain comes out of a study of CD8 T cells in Susac syndrome. General study points: In its TCR sequencing and HLA analysis, the study acknowledged that the number of individuals was relatively small.

An input of roughly 0.5 to 1 ug of RNA was subjected to reverse transcription using random hexamers. By means of immunoSEQ multiplex PCR, TCR beta CDR3 spanning 54 Vbeta and 13 Jbeta underwent amplification. TCRdb reanalysed the immunoSEQ multiplex PCR reads using MiXCR and keeps one entry per CDR3 protein. The table lists approximately 120,000 distinct CDR3 sequences, over 85% of them singletons, with approximately 0.31% in the top ten. CD8+ and CD4+ T cells taken from blood had their TCR beta sequenced. FACS was used to enrich TEMRA cells, whereas the CD8+ and CD4+ T cells were obtained by negative isolation. As regards this clonotype: Its antigen is still unknown.

J lost 9 bases, V lost 2 bases, and 10 bases had no gene match. The CDR3 has 15 residues. Germline V gene lookup returns CDR1 DFQATT and CDR2 SNEGSKA (reference sequence). This receptor was taken from a human donor with multiple sclerosis. The chain combines TRBV20-1 with TRBJ2-1, with TRBD1 matching 10 bases. Sequences were obtained from CD8+ T cells from PBMCs. CDR3 in DNA: TGCAGTGCTAGATCCCCGGGACAGGGGCATATTGAGCAGTTCTTC. It yields the protein CSARSPGQGHIEQFF.